Following are 17 T cell receptor beta chains from one sample sequenced in a study of cytomegalovirus exposure and HLA in healthy donors. Clones were read by immunoSEQ multiplex PCR, and TCRdb kept only the in-frame ones, dropping some. Of some 130,000 clones in the sample, roughly nine tenths are singletons; the top ten hold roughly 1.2%. What was sequenced was PBMCs. Every receptor here comes from a young woman in good health and CMV-seronegative.

The CDR3 loop reads CASSQYREGDEQYF. CDR3 bases: TGTGCCAGCAGCCAATACAGGGAAGGCGACGAGCAGTACTTC. The chain has TRBV14 and TRBJ2-7, with D perhaps matching TRBD1 (6 bases). The CDR3 is 14 amino acids. The V and J ends lost 2 bases and 5 bases respectively, with 13 bases between them. In germline, CDR1 is SGHDN, CDR2 FVKESK. Complete variable domain (other parts from reference TRBV14 and TRBJ2-7): EAGVTQFPSHSVIEKGQTVTLRCDPISGHDNLYWYRRVMGKEIKFLLHFVKESKQDESGMPNNRFLAERTGGTYSTLKVQPAELEDSGVYFCASSQYREGDEQYFGPGTRLTVT.

The CDR3 loop is CASRKGAVLSGEQFF. DNA of the CDR3: TGTGCCAGCAGAAAGGGGGCAGTGCTATCGGGTGAGCAGTTCTTC. V usage is TRBV6-1 and J usage is TRBJ2-1; 7 bases line up with TRBD1. Germline V gives CDR1 MNHNS, CDR2 SASEGT. The V gene end was trimmed by 6 bases and the J gene end by 9 bases; junction bases not matched to a gene: 14. The CDR3 sequence is 15 residues long.

The CDR3 DNA reads as TGTGCCAGCAGCTCCGCGGGGGCTCAAGAGACCCAGTACTTC. This gives the protein CASSSAGAQETQYF. The V gene is TRBV13, the J gene TRBJ2-5; possibly TRBD2 for D (7 bases). The germline V gene encodes CDR1 PRHDT and CDR2 FYEKMQ (reference sequence). The V and J ends lost 4 bases and 2 bases respectively, with 11 bases between them. The length of the CDR3 is 14 residues.

J is TRBJ2-1 and V is TRBV5-1; a weak D match, TRBD1 (6 bases). The V gene lost 2 bases and the J gene lost 7 bases, with 16 bases spanning the gap. CDR1 is SGHRS and CDR2 is YFSETQ in the germline V gene. This CDR3 contains 15 residues. In DNA form, the CDR3 reads TGCGCCAGCAGCTTCAGGGGCGCAGACCTTAATGAGCAGTTCTTC. Its translation: CASSFRGADLNEQFF.

This clone has only a few counts. The chain carries TRBV2 and TRBJ1-6, with a possible D match to TRBD1 (5 bases). Germline V gene data show CDR1 as SNHLY and CDR2 as FYNNEI. Trimming left V 6 bases short and J 10 bases short, with 13 bases between. There are 13 residues in the CDR3. CDR3: CASRGGITSPLHF. DNA for the CDR3: TGTGCCAGCAGGGGGGGGATTACGTCACCCCTCCACTTT.

The rearrangement links TRBV2 to TRBJ2-1; perhaps TRBD1 as D (6 bases). The length of the CDR3 is 14 residues. The germline gives CDR1 SNHLY, CDR2 FYNNEI. V lost 8 bases and J lost 11, with 22 bases in between. CDR3 DNA: TGTGCCAGCCATTTGGGGGACATCTCCATCCAGCAGTTCTTC. Translation: CASHLGDISIQQFF.

With regard to this clone: The DNA is left out, because the CDR3 cannot be placed on it with certainty; the CDR3 is given as TCRdb lists it. CDR3 protein: CASSQTFRARAADGYTF. The V gene is TRBV19, the J gene TRBJ1-2; the table assigns TRBD1, which was not confirmed against the DNA. The CDR3 comprises 17 residues, both ends counted. Germline lookup yields CDR1 LNHDA and CDR2 SQIVND (reference sequence).

The chain recombines TRBV5-6 with TRBJ1-4; 8 nucleotides line up with TRBD1. The CDR3 runs 14 residues. CDR1 and CDR2 (germline): SGHDT, YYEEEE. Trimming removed 5 bases from V and 5 bases from J; junction bases left unmatched: 5. CDR3 bases: TGTGCCAGCAGACCAAGACAGGGGAATGAAAAACTGTTTTTT. Encoded protein: CASRPRQGNEKLFF.

The chain uses TRBV5-6 and TRBJ2-3; a weak D match, TRBD2 (6 bases). This CDR3 comprises 15 residues. V lost 4 bases, J lost 2 bases, and 14 bases lay in between. Germline CDR1 reads SGHDT; CDR2 reads YYEEEE. CDR3 region: CASSLLAEFTDTQYF. CDR3 coding DNA: TGTGCCAGCAGCCTACTAGCAGAGTTCACAGATACGCAGTATTTT.

This sequence joins TRBV15 and TRBJ2-5; tentatively, D is TRBD2 (6 bases). Trimming pared 4 bases from V and 7 bases from J, leaving 22 bases between. The CDR3 is 16 amino acids. The germline gives CDR1 LNHNV, CDR2 YYDKDF (reference sequence). CDR3 in DNA: TGTGCCACCAGCACCTCTGGGACTCCAGGCATTGGGACCCAGTACTTC. Its protein product is CATSTSGTPGIGTQYF.

The rearrangement links TRBV4-1 to TRBJ1-6; possibly TRBD1 for D (5 bases). The CDR3 totals 16 residues. V was trimmed by 1 base and J by 6 bases, leaving 13 bases between them. Looked up from germline, CDR1 is MGHRA and CDR2 is YSYEKL. The CDR3 bases are TGCGCCAGCAGCCAAGTAGCGGGGGGTCCTAATTCACCCCTCCACTTT. Translated: CASSQVAGGPNSPLHF.

This chain joins TRBV5-1 and TRBJ2-6; D is perhaps TRBD1 (6 bases). CDR3 size: 16 residues. CDR1 SGHRS and CDR2 YFSETQ come from the germline V gene. V was shortened by 6 bases and J by 0 bases, with 13 bases between the two germline ends. The CDR3 DNA is TGCGCCAGCACGGGTGGGGGCCACTCTGGGGCCAACGTCCTGACTTTC. Its translation: CASTGGGHSGANVLTF.

This chain joins TRBV5-1 and TRBJ2-5; D unclear. This CDR3 is 13 amino acids long. Trimming shortened V by 0 bases and J by 2 bases, and 5 bases separated the two germline ends. Germline values: CDR1 SGHRS, CDR2 YFSETQ. This CDR3 reads CASSLARQETQYF. The CDR3 DNA follows: TGCGCCAGCAGCTTGGCCAGACAAGAGACCCAGTACTTC.

This rearrangement joins TRBV6-5 to TRBJ2-7, with a weak D call TRBD2 (5 bases). The V and J ends lost 7 bases and 0 bases respectively, with 13 bases between them. The CDR3 is 14 amino acids. From germline, CDR1 is MNHEY and CDR2 SVGAGI. The chain's CDR3 is CASTSLRGSYEQYF. For the CDR3, the DNA is TGTGCCAGCACCTCTCTCCGGGGCTCCTACGAGCAGTACTTC.

V is TRBV11-2 and J is TRBJ2-7; no firm D call. Germline loops: CDR1 SGHAT, CDR2 FQNNGV. This CDR3 has 12 residues. V shed 4 bases and J shed 4 bases, with 8 bases lying between them. The CDR3 loop is CASSSGPYEQYF. CDR3 bases: TGTGCCAGCAGCTCAGGCCCTTACGAGCAGTACTTC. The full variable domain, completed using reference TRBV11-2 and TRBJ2-7, is EAGVAQSPRYKIIEKRQSVAFWCNPISGHATLYWYQQILGQGPKLLIQFQNNGVVDDSQLPKDRFSAERLKGVDSTLKIQPAKLEDSAVYLCASSSGPYEQYFGPGTRLTVT.

J is TRBJ1-4 and V is TRBV27; 7 bases agree with TRBD1. The CDR3 has 16 residues. Germline loops: CDR1 MNHEY, CDR2 SMNVEV (reference sequence). V shed 4 bases and J 6 bases; nucleotides not matched to a gene: 11. The CDR3 spells CASSSQVTGDDEKLFF. In nucleotides, the CDR3 is TGTGCCAGCAGTTCTCAAGTCACAGGGGACGATGAAAAACTGTTTTTT.

To note about this clone: A read error may produce the germline difference seen at one junction end. V usage is TRBV27 and J usage is TRBJ2-1, with D possibly TRBD1 on 5 matching bases. The CDR3 spans 14 residues. Germline assignment: CDR1 MNHEY and CDR2 SMNVEV (reference sequence). The CDR3 sequence: CASRLWGSHNEQFF. CDR3 DNA sequence: TGTGCCAGCAGACTGTGGGGCTCCCACAATGAGCAGTTCTTC.